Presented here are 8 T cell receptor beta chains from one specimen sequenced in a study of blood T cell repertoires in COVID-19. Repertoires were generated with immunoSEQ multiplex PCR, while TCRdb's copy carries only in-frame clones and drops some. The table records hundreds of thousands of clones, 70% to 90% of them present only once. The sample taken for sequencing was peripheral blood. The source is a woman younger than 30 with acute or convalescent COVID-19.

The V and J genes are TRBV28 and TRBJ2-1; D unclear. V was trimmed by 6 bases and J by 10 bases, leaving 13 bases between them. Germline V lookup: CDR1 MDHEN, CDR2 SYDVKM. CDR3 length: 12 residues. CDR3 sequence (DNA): TGTGCCAGCAGCCTTCCCTCCGTCGAGCAGTTCTTC. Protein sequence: CASSLPSVEQFF. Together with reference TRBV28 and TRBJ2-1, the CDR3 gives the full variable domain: DVKVTQSSRYLVKRTGEKVFLECVQDMDHENMFWYRQDPGLGLRLIYFSYDVKMKEKGDIPEGYSVSREKKERFSLILESASTNQTSMYLCASSLPSVEQFFGPGTRLTVL.

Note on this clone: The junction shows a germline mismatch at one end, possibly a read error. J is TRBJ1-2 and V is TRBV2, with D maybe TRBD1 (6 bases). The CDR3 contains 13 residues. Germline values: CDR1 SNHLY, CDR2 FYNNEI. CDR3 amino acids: CASSEETAGERCF. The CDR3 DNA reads TGTGCCAGCAGTGAAGAGACGGCAGGGGAAAGGTGCTTC.

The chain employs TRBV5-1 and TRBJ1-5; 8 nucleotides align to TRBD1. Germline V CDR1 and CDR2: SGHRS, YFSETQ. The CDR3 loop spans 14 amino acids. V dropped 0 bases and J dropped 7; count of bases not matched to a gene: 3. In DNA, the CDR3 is TGCGCCAGCAGCTTGGGGACAGGGAGACAGCCCCAGCATTTT. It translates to CASSLGTGRQPQHF.

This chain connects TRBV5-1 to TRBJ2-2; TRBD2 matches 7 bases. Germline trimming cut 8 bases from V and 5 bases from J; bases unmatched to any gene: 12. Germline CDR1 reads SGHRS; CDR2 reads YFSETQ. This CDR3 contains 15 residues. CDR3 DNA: TGCGCCAGTGCCGGGGGGTCGAGTGGTACCGGGGAGCTGTTTTTT. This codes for CASAGGSSGTGELFF.

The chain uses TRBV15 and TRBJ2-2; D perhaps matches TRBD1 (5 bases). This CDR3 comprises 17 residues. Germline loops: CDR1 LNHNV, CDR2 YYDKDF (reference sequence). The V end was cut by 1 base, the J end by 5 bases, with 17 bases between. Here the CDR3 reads CATSRGLTDSRTGELFF. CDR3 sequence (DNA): TGTGCCACCAGCAGAGGCCTGACAGATTCGAGGACCGGGGAGCTGTTTTTT.

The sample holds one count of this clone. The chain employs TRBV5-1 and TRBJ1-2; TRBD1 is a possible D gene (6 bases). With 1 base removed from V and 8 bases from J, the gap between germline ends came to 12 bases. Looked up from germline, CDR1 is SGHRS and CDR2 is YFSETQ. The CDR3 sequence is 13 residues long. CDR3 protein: CASSLRQATGYTF. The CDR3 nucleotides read TGCGCCAGCAGCTTGAGACAGGCCACCGGCTACACCTTC.

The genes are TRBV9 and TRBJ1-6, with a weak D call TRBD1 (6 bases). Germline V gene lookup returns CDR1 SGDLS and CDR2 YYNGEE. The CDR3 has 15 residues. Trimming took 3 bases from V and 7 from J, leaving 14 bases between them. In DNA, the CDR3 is TGTGCCAGCAGCGACACAGGGATGGCGAATTCACCCCTCCACTTT. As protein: CASSDTGMANSPLHF.

The CDR3 sequence is CASSLWGLGDEKLFF. The CDR3 coding sequence is TGTGCCAGCAGCTTGTGGGGACTCGGGGATGAAAAACTGTTTTTT. The V call is TRBV5-8, the J call TRBJ1-4; D perhaps matches TRBD1 (5 bases). Germline CDR1 and CDR2: SGHTS and YDEGEE. The CDR3 totals 15 residues. Between the trimmed V and J ends, which lost 1 base and 6 bases, there was a span of 13 bases.